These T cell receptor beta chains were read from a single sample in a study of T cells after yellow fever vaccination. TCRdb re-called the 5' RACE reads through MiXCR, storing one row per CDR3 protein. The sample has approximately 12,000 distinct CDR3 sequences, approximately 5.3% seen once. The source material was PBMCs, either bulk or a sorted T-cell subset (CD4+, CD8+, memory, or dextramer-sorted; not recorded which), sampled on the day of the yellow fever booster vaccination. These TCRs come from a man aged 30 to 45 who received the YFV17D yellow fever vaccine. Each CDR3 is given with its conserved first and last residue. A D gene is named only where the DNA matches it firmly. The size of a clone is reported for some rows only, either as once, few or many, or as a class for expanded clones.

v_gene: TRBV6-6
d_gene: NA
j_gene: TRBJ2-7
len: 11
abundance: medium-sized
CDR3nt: TGTGCCAGCAGTTTCCTTCAGGGACTTTACTTC
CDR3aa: CASSFLQGLYF

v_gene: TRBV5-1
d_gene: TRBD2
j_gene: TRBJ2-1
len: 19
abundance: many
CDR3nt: TGCGCCAGCAGCTCGCCGGGACTAGCGGGAGGGAGCTCCTACAATGAGCAGTTCTTC
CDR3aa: CASSSPGLAGGSSYNEQFF

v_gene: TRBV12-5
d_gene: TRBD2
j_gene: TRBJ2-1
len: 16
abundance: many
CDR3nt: TGTGCTAGTGGTTTTTACGTCCGCGGGAGTCCTCGAGAGCAGTTCTTC
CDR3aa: CASGFYVRGSPREQFF

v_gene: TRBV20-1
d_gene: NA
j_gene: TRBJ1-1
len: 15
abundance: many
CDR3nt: TGCAGTGCGCCCAGGGGAGGGGGAATGAACACTGAAGCTTTCTTT
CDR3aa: CSAPRGGGMNTEAFF

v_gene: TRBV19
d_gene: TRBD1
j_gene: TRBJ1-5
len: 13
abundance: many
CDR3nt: TGTGCCAGTTCGGACAGGGTTCGTCAGCCCCAGCATTTT
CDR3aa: CASSDRVRQPQHF

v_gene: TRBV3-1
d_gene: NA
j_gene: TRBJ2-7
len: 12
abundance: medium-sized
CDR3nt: TGTGCCAGCAGCCAAGGATTCCACGAGCAGTACTTC
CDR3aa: CASSQGFHEQYF

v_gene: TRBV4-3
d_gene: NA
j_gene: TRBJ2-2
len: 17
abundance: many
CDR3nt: TGCGCCAGCAGCCAAGCAGTAAGTCGCCTAAAGACCGGGGAGCTGTTTTTT
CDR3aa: CASSQAVSRLKTGELFF

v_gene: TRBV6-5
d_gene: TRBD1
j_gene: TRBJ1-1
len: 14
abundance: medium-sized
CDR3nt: TGTGCCAGCAGTAGACAGGGGATCGGGACTGAAGCTTTCTTT
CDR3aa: CASSRQGIGTEAFF

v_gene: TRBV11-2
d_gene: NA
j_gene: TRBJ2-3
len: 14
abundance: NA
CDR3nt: TGTGCCAGCAGCTTAGTTGGGGCGAGGGATACGCAGTATTTT
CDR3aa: CASSLVGARDTQYF

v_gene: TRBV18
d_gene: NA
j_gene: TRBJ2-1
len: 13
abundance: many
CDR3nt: TGTGCCAGCTCGCCGAGCTCCTACAATGAGCAGTTCTTC
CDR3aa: CASSPSSYNEQFF

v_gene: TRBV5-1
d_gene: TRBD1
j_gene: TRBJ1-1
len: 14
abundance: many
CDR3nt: TGCGCCAGCAGCTTGGAGGGGGCTAACACTGAAGCTTTCTTT
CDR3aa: CASSLEGANTEAFF

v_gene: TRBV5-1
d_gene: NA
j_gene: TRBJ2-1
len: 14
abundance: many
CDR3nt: TGCGCCAGCAGCTTGCCCGGGACTCCCAATGAGCAGTTCTTC
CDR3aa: CASSLPGTPNEQFF

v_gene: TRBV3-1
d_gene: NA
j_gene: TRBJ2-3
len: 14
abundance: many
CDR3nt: TGTGCCAGCACCGGCGGACTACGGGCAGATACGCAGTATTTT
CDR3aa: CASTGGLRADTQYF

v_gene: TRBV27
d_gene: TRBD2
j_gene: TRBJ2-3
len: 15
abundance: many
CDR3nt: TGTGCCAGCAGTTGGGATACCAGCGGGAAGGGTACGCAGTATTTT
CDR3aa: CASSWDTSGKGTQYF

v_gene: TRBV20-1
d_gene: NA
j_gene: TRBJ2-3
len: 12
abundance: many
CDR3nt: TGCAGTGCTAGCGGGTCTACAGATACGCAGTATTTT
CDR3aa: CSASGSTDTQYF

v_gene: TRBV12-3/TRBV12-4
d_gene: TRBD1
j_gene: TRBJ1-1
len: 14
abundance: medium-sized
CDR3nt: TGTGCCAGCACCCCGGACAGGGCGAACACTGAAGCTTTCTTT
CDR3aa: CASTPDRANTEAFF

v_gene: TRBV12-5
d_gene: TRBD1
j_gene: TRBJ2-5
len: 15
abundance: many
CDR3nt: TGTGCTAGTGGTACGGGACAGGGAAGACAAGAGACCCAGTACTTC
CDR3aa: CASGTGQGRQETQYF

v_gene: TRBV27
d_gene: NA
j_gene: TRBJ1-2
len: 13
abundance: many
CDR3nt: TGTGCCACGTTCGACAGAGCTAACTATGGCTACACCTTC
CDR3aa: CATFDRANYGYTF

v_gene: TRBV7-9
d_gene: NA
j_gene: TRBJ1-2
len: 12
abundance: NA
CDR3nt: TGTGCCAGCAGCCTCAACAACTATGGCTACACCTTC
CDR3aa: CASSLNNYGYTF

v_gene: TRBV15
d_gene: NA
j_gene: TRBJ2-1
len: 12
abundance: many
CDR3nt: TGTGCCACCGGCAGGGGCCTCTATGAGCAGTTCTTC
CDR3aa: CATGRGLYEQFF

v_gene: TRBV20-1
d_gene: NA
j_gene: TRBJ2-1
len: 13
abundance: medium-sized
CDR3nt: TGCAGTGCTAGAGGGCGGAGCTACAATGAGCAGTTCTTC
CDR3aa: CSARGRSYNEQFF

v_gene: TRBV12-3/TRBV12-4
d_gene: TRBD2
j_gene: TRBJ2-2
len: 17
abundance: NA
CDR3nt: TGTACCAGCAGTCCGAGACTAGCGGGAGGGCGCCCCGGGGAGCTGTTTTTT
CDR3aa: CTSSPRLAGGRPGELFF

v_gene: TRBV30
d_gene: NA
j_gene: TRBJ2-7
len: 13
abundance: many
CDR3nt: TGTGCCTGGACTCCCGCAGGAGCATACGAGCAGTACTTC
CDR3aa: CAWTPAGAYEQYF

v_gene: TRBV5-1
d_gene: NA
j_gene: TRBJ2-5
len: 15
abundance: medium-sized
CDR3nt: TGCGCCAGCAGCTTGGATCCCCCCACCCGAGAGACCCAGTACTTC
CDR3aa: CASSLDPPTRETQYF

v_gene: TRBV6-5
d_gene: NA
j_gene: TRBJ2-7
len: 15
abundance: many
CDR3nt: TGTGCCAGCAGTTCTGGGCCAACTGGCTCCTACGAGCAGTACTTC
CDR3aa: CASSSGPTGSYEQYF

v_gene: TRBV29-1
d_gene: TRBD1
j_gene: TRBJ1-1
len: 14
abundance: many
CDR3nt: TGCAGCGTTGCACCGGGACAGGGCGGAACTGAAGCTTTCTTT
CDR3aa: CSVAPGQGGTEAFF

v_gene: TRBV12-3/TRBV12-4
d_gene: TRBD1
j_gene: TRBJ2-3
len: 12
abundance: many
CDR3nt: TGTGCCAGCAGTTCACAGGGGGATACGCAGTATTTT
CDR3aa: CASSSQGDTQYF

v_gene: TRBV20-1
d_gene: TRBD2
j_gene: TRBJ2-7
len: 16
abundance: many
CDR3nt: TGCAGTGCTAGATCACCCGGACTAGGAGGAGCCTACGAGCAGTACTTC
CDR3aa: CSARSPGLGGAYEQYF

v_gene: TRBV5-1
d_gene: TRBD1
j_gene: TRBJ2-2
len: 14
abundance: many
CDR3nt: TGCGCCAGCAGCGAGACAGGGGTGACCGGGGAGCTGTTTTTT
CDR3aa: CASSETGVTGELFF

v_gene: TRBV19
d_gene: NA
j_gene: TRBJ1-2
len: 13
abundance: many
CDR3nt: TGTGCCAGTAGTATCGAGACCCGCTATGGCTACACCTTC
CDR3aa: CASSIETRYGYTF

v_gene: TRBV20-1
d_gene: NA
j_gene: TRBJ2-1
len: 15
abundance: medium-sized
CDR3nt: TGCAGTGCTGTAGACATCCAAAGGCTCTACAATGAGCAGTTCTTC
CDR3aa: CSAVDIQRLYNEQFF

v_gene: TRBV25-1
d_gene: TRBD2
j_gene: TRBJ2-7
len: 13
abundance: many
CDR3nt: TGTGCCAGCAGTGAAGCGGGAGTATACGAGCAGTACTTC
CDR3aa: CASSEAGVYEQYF

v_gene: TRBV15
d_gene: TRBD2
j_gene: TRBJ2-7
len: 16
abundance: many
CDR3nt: TGTGCCACCAGCGGAAAAACTAGCGGGCCTACCTACGAGCAGTACTTC
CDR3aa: CATSGKTSGPTYEQYF

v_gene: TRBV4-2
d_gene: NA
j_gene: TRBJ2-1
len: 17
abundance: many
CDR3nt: TGTGCCAGCAGCCAAGAAAGTAGCCAGGGAGTCTACAATGAGCAGTTCTTC
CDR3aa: CASSQESSQGVYNEQFF

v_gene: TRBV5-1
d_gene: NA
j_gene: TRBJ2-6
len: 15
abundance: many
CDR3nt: TGCGCCAGCAGCTTGTTTGGGGCCGGGGCCAACGTCCTGACTTTC
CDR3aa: CASSLFGAGANVLTF

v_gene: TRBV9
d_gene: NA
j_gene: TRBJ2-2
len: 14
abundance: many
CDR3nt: TGTGCCAGCAGCTCCAGGGGCGTGGACGGGGAGCTGTTTTTT
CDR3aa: CASSSRGVDGELFF

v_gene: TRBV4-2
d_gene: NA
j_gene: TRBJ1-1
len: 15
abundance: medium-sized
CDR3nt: TGTGCCAGCAGCCAAGAAGAGACTGCTAACACTGAAGCTTTCTTT
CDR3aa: CASSQEETANTEAFF

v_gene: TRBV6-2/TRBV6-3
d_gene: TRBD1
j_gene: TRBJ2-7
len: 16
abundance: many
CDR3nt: TGTGCCAGCAGTTACCCAAGGGGACAGGCGAGCTACGAGCAGTACTTC
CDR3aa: CASSYPRGQASYEQYF

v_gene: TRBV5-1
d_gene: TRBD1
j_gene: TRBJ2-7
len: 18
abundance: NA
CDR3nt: TGCGCCTGCAGCTTGAGGGGGACAGACCTCTCCCTCCACTACGAGCAGTACTTC
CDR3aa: CACSLRGTDLSLHYEQYF

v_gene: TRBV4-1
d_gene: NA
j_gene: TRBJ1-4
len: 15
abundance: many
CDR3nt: TGCGCCAGCAGCCAAAACGAAGGGACCCGGAGAAAACTGTTTTTT
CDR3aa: CASSQNEGTRRKLFF

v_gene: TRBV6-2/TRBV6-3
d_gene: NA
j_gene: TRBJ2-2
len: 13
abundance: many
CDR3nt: TGTGCCAGCAGACCGACAGTGGCCGGGGAGCTGTTTTTT
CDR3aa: CASRPTVAGELFF

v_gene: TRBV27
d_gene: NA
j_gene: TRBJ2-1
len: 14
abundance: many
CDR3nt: TGTGCCAGAGTAGACAGCAGCTGCTACAATGAGCAGTTCTTC
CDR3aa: CARVDSSCYNEQFF

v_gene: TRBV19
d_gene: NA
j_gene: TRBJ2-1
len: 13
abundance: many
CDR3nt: TGTGCCAGTAGTATGGACCCTCAGGGTGAGCAGTTCTTC
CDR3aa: CASSMDPQGEQFF

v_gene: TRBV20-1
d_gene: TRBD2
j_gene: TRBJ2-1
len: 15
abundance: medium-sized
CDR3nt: TGCAGTGCCAGGGGACATCTAGCGGGAGGCAATGAGCAGTTCTTC
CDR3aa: CSARGHLAGGNEQFF

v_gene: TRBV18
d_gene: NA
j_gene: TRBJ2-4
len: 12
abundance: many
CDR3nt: TGTGCCAGCTCACCCCCTTCCGCTCCTCAGTACTTC
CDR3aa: CASSPPSAPQYF

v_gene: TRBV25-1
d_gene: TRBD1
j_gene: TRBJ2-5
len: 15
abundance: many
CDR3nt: TGTGCCAGCAGTGAATCCCCCGGACAGGGAACGACCCAGTACTTC
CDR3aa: CASSESPGQGTTQYF

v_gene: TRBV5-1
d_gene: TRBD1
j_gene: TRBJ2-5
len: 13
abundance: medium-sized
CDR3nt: TGCGCCAGCAACAGGGGGAGCCAAGAGACCCAGTACTTC
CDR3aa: CASNRGSQETQYF

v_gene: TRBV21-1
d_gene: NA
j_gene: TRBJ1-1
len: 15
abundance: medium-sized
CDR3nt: TGTGCCAGCAGCAAAGTGGGGGGTAGGACACTCTCGACTTTCTTT
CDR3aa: CASSKVGGRTLSTFF

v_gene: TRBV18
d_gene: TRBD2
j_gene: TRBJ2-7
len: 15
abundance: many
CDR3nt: TGTGCCAGCTCACCGGGACTAGCGGTTCTCCTTGGGCAGTACTTC
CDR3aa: CASSPGLAVLLGQYF

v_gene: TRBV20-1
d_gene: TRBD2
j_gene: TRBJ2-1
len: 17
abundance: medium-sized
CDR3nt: TGCAGTGCTAGTGTTCTAGCGGGAGGGCCCACCCTCCATGAGCAGTTCTTC
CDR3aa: CSASVLAGGPTLHEQFF

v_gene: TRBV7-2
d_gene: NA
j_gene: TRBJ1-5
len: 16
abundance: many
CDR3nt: TGTGCCAGCAGCTTAGGTGAAGGGGGGCTCCGGCAGCCCCAGCATTTT
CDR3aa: CASSLGEGGLRQPQHF